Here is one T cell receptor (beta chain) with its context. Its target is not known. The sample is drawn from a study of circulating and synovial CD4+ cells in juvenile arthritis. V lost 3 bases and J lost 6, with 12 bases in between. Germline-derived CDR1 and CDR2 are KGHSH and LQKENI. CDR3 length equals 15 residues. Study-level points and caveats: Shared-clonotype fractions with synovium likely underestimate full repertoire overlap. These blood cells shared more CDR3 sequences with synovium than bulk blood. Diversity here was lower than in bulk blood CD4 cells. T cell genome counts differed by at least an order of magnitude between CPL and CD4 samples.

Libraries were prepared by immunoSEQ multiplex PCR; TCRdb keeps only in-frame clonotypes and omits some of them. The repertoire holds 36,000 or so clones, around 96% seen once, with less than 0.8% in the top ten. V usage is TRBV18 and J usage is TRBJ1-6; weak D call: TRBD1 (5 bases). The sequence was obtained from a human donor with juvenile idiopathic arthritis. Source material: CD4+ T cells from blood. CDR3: CASSPIRGSNSPLHF. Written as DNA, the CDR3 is TGTGCCAGCTCACCTATTAGGGGAAGTAATTCACCCCTCCACTTT.